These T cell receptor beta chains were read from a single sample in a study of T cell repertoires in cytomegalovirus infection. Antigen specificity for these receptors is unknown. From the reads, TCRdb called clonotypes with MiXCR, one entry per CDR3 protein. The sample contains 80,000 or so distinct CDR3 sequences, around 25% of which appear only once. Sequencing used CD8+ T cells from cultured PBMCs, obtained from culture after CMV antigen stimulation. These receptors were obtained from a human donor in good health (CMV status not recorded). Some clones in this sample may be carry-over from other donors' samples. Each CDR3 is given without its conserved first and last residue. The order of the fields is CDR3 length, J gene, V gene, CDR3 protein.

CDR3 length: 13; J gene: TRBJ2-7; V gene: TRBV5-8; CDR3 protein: ASSWMGQGVNEQY
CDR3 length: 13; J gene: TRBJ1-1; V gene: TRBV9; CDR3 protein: ASSVQTGWNTEAF
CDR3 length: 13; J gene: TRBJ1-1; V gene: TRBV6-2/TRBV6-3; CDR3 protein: ASSRSGGRNTEAF
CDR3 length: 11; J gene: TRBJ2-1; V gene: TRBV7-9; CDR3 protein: ASSPTGKNEQF
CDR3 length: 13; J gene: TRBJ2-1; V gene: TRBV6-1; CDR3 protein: ASTVGGTGANEQF
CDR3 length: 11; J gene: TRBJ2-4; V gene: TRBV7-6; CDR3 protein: ASSQVSKNIQY
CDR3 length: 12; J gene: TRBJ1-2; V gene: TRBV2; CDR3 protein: AADGPTRDYGYT
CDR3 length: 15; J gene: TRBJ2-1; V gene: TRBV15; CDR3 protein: ATSRDGGLAGYNEQF
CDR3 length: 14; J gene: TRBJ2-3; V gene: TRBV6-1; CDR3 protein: ASSSALGVGTDTQY
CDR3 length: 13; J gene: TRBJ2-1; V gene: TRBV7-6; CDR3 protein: ASSLEAGFYNKQF
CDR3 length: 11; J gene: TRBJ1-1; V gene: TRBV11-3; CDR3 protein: ASSLRAWTEAF
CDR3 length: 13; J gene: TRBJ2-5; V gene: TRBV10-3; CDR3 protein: AISSDREVQETQY
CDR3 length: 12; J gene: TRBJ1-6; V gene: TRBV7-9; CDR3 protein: ASSPVLDNSPLH
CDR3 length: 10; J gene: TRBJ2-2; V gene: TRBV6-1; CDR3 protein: ASSEYTGELF
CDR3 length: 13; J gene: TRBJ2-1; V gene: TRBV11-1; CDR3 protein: ASSLGGTGFNEQF
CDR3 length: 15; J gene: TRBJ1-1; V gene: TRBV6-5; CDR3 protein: ASSLHTDSSMGTEAF
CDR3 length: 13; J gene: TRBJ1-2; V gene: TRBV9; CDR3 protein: ASSGTGTGRRGYT
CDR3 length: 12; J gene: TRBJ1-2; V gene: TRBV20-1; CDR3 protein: SAPPTVRNYGYT
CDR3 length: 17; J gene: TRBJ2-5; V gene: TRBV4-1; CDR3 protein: ASSQDSVAGGLGQETQY
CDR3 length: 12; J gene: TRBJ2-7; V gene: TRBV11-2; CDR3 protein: ASSSRTGNYEQY
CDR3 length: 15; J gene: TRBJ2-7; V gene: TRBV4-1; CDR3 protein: ASSQEGVGADTYEQY
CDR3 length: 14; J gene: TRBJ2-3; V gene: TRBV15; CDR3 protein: ATSLRDRGPTDTQY
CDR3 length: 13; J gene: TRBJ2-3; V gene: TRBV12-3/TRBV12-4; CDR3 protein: ASSLWGPGTDTQY
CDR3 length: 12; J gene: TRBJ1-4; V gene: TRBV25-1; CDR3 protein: ASSEGTGAEKLF
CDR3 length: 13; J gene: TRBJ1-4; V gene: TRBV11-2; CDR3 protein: ASSPTAGTDEKLF
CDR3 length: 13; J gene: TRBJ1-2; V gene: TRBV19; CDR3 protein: ASSVTEQGGYGYT
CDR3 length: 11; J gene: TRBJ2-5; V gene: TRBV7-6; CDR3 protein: ASSIGTRADQY
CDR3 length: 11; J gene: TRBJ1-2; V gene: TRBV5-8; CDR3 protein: ASSLVGGFGYT
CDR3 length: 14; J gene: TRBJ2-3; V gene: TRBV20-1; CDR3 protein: SASEITSGSTDTQY
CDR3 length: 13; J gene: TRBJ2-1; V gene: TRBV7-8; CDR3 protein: ASSSTSGRRGEQF
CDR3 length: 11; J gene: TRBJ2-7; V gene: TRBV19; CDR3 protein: ASSMGLAGEQY
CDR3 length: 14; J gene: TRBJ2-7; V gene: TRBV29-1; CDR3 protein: SVEEGETGSSYEQY
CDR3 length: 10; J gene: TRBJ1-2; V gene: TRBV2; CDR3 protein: ASSDTTGGYT
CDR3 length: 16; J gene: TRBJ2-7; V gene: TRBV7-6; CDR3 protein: ASSLGLAGTLASYEQY
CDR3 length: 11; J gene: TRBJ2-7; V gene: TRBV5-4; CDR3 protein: ASSLESGYEQY
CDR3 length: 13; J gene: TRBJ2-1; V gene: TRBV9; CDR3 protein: ASSESGRPHNEQF
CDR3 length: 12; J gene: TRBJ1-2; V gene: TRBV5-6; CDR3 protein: ASSLGQGITGYT
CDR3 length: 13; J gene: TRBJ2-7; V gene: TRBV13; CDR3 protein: ASSPGTSGAYEQY
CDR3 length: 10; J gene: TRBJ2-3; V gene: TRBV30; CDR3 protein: ACLGNTDTQY
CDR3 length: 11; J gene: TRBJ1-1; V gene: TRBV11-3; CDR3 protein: ASSIPGFLKAF
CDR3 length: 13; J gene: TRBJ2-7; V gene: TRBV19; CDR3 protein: ASSILGDGSYEQY
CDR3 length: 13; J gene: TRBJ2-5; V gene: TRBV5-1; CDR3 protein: ASNNQGGVQETQY
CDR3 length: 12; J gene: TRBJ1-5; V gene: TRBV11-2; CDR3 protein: ASSLESGIQPQH
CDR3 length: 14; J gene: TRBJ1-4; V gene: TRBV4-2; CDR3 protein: ASNQRTGEGNEKLF
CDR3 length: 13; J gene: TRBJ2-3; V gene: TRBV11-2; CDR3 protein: ASTRDSFSTDTQY
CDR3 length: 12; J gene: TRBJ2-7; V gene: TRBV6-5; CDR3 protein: ASSYRDGSYEQY
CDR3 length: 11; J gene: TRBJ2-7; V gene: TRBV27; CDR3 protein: ASSIGGTYEQY
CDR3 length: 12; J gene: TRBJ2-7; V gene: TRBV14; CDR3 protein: ASSQELNHYEQY
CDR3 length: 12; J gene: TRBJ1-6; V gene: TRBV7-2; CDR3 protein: ASSTRSGGSPLH
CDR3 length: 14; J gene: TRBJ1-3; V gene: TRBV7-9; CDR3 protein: ASSSRDRGSGNTIY
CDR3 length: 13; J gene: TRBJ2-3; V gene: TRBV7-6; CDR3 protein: ASSWRGRPRDTQY
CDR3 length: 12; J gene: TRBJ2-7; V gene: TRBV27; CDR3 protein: ASSLQGLGYEQY
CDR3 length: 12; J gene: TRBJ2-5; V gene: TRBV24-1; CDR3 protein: ATSDFGTGETQY
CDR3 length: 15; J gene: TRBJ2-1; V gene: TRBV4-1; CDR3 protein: ASSLTGGDRSYNEQF
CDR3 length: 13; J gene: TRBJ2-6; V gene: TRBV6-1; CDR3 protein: ASKTPPSGANVLT
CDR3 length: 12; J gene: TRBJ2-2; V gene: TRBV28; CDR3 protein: ASSLDRDTGELF
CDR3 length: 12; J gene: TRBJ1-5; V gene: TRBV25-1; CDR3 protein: ASSESAGVQPQH